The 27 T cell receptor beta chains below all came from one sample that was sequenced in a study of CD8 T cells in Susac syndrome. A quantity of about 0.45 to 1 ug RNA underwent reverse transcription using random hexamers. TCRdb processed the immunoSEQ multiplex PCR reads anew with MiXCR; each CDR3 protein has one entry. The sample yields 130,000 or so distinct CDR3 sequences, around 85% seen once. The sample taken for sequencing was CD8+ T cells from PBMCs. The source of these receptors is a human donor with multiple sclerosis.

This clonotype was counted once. CDR3 coding DNA: TGTGCCAGCAGCTTTCGGCAGGGGGGGTATTCACCCCTCCACTTT. Translation gives CASSFRQGGYSPLHF. The chain is built from TRBV5-5 and TRBJ1-6; 7 nucleotides align to TRBD1. CDR1 is SGHKS and CDR2 is YYEKEE in the germline V gene (reference sequence). The CDR3 has 15 amino acids. The V segment lost 2 bases and the J segment 8 bases; nucleotides outside the gene matches: 7.

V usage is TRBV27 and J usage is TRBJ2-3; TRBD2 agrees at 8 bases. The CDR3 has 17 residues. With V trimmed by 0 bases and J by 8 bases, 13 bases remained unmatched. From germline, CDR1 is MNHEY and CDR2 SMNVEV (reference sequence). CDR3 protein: CASSLSGVAGYGGTQYF. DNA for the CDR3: TGTGCCAGCAGTTTATCCGGAGTAGCGGGGTACGGGGGTACGCAGTATTTT.

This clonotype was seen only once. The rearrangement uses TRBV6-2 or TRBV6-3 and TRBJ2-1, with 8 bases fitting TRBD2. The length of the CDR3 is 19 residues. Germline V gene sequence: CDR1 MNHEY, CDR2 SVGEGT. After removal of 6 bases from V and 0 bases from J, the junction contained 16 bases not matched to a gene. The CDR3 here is CASSPLSYPGLASYNEQFF. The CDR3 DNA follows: TGTGCCAGCAGCCCCCTGTCTTACCCTGGACTAGCCTCCTACAATGAGCAGTTCTTC.

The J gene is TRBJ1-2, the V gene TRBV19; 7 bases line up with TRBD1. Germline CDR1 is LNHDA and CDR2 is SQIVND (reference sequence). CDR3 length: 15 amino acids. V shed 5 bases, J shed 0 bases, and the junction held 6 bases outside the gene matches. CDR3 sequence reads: CASSGRDSPNYGYTF. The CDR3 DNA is TGTGCCAGTAGTGGCCGGGACAGCCCTAACTATGGCTACACCTTC.

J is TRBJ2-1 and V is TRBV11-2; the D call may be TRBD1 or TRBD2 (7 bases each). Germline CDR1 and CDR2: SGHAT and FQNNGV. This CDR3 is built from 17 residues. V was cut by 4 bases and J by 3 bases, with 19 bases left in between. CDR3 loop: CASSSGGAGGVYNEQFF. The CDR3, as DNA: TGTGCCAGCAGCTCTGGCGGAGCAGGGGGGGTCTACAATGAGCAGTTCTTC. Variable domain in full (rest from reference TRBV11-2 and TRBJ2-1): EAGVAQSPRYKIIEKRQSVAFWCNPISGHATLYWYQQILGQGPKLLIQFQNNGVVDDSQLPKDRFSAERLKGVDSTLKIQPAKLEDSAVYLCASSSGGAGGVYNEQFFGPGTRLTVL.

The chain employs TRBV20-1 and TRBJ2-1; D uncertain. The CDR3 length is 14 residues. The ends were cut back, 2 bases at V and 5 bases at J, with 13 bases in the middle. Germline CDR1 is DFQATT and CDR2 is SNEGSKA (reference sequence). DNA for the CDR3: TGCAGTGCTAGAAAGTTGGGTCAAGACAATGAGCAGTTCTTC. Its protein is CSARKLGQDNEQFF.

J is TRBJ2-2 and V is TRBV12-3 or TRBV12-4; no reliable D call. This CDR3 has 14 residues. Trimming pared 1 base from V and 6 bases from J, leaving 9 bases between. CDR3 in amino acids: CASSLGSVAGELFF. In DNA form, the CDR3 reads TGTGCCAGCAGTTTAGGTAGTGTGGCCGGGGAGCTGTTTTTT.

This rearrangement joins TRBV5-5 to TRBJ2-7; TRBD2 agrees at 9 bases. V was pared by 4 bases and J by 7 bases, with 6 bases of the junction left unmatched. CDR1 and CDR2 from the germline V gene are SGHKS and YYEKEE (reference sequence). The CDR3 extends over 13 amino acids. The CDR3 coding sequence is TGTGCCAGCAGCCGCGCGGCGGGGGGGGAGCAGTACGTC. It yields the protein CASSRAAGGEQYV.

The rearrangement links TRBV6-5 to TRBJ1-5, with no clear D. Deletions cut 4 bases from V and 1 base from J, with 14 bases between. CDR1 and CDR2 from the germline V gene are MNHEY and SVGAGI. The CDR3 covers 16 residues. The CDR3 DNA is TGTGCCAGCAGTTCCCGCCCCCCACGGAGCAATCAGCCCCAGCATTTT. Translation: CASSSRPPRSNQPQHF.

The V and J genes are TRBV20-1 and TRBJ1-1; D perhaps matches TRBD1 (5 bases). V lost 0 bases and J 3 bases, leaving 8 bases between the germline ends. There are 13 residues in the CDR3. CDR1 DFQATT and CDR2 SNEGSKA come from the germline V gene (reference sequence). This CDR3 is CSARERGDTEAFF. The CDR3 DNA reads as TGCAGTGCTAGAGAGAGGGGAGACACTGAAGCTTTCTTT.

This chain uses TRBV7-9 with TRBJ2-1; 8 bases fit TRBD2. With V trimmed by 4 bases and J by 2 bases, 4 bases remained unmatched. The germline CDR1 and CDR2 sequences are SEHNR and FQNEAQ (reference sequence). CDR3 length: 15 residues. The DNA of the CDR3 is TGTGCCAGCAGCTCAATGGGACTAGCCTACAATGAGCAGTTCTTC. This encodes CASSSMGLAYNEQFF.

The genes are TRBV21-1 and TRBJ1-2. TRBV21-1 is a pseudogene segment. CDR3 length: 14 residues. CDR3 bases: TGTGCCAGCAGCAAAGCGCCCGAGGCAAATGGCTACACCTTC. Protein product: CASSKAPEANGYTF.

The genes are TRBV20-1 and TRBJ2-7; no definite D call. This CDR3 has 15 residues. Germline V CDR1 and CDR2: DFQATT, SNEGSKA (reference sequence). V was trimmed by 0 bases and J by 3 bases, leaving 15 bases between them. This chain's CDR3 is CSARDLAWLRYEQYF. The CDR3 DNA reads TGCAGTGCTAGAGATCTCGCTTGGCTACGCTACGAGCAGTACTTC.

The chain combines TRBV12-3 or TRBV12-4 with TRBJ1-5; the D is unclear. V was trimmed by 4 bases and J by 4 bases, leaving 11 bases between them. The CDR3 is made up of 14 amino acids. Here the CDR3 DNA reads TGTGCCAGCAGTTATACCGCGCGAAATCAGCCCCAGCATTTT. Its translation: CASSYTARNQPQHF.

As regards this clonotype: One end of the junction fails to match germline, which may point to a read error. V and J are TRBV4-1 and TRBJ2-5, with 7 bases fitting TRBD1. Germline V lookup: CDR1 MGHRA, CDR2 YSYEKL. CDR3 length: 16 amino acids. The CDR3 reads CASSQDTGVGSETQHF. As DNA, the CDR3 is TGCGCCAGCAGCCAGGACACAGGGGTAGGGTCGGAGACCCAGCACTTC.

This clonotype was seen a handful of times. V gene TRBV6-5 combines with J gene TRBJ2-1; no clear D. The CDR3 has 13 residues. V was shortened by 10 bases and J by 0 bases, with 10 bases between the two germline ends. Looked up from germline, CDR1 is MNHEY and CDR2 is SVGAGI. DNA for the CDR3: TGTGCCACGTCAGAGAGCTCCTACAATGAGCAGTTCTTC. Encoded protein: CATSESSYNEQFF.

Here the CDR3 DNA reads TGCAGTTATCCCTATGGGGGAGAGACCCAGTACTTC. Amino acid sequence: CSYPYGGETQYF. The chain uses TRBV20-1 and TRBJ2-5, with D perhaps assigned TRBD1 or TRBD2 (5 bases each). CDR3 length: 12 amino acids. Trimming cost V 8 bases and J 4 bases, with 14 bases left between them. The germline V gene encodes CDR1 DFQATT and CDR2 SNEGSKA (reference sequence).

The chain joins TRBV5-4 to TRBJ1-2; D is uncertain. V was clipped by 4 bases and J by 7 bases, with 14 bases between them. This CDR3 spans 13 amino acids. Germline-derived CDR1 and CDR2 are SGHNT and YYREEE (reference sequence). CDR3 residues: CASSDLIGSGYTF. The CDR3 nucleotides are TGTGCCAGCAGCGATTTGATAGGTTCTGGCTACACCTTC.

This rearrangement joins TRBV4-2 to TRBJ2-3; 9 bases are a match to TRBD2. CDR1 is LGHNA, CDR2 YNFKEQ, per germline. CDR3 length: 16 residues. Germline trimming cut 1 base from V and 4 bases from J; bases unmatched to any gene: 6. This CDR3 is CASSQVEAGGSDTQYF. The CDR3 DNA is TGTGCCAGCAGCCAAGTCGAGGCGGGAGGGTCAGATACGCAGTATTTT.

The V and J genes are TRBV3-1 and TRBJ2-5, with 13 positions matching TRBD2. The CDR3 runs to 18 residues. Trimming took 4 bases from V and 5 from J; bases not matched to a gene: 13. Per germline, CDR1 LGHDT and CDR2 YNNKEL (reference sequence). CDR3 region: CASSPRTSGGREGETQYF. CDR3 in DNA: TGTGCCAGCAGCCCCCGGACTAGCGGGGGCCGAGAGGGGGAGACCCAGTACTTC.

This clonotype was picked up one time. Here the CDR3 reads CASSLIRSEWTAHNYGYTF. The CDR3 DNA follows: TGTGCCAGCAGCTTGATAAGGTCTGAATGGACCGCTCATAACTATGGCTACACCTTC. This chain uses TRBV7-9 with TRBJ1-2; no definite D call. The CDR3 has 19 amino acids. Germline V gene lookup returns CDR1 SEHNR and CDR2 FQNEAQ (reference sequence). V was cut by 3 bases and J by 1 base, with 24 bases left in between.

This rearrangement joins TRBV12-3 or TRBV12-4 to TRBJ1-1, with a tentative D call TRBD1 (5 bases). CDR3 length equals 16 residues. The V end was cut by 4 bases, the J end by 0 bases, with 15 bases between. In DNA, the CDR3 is TGTGCCAGCAGTTGGTACAGAGGGGATATGAACACTGAAGCTTTCTTT. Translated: CASSWYRGDMNTEAFF.

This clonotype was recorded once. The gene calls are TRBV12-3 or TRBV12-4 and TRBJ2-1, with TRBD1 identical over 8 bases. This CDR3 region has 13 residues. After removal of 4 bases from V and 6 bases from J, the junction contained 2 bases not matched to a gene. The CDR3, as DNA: TGTGCCAGCAGTTCCACAGGGGGCAATGAGCAGTTCTTC. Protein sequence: CASSSTGGNEQFF.

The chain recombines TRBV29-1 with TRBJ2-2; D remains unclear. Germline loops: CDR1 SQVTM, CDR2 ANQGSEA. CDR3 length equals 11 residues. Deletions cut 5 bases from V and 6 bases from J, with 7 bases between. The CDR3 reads CSVRSSGELFF. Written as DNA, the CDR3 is TGCAGCGTTCGGTCGTCCGGGGAGCTGTTTTTT.

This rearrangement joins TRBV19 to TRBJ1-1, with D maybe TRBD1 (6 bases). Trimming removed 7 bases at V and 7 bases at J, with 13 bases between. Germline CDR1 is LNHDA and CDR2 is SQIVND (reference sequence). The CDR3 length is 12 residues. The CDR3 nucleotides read TGTGCCAGTATTGGACAGACCAATGAAGCTTTCTTT. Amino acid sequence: CASIGQTNEAFF.

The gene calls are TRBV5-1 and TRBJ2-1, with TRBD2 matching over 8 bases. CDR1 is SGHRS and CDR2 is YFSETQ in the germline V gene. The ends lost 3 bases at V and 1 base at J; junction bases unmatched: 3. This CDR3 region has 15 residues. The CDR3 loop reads CASSSTGGSYNEQFF. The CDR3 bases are TGCGCCAGCAGCTCTACGGGAGGGTCCTACAATGAGCAGTTCTTC.

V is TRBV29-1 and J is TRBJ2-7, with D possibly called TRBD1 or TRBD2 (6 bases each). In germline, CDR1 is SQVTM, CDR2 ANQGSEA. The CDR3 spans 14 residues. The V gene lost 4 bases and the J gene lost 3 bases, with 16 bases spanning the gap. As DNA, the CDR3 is TGCAGCGTTGTAGGGGCTCGGGGGCGCTACGAGCAGTACTTC. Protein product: CSVVGARGRYEQYF.